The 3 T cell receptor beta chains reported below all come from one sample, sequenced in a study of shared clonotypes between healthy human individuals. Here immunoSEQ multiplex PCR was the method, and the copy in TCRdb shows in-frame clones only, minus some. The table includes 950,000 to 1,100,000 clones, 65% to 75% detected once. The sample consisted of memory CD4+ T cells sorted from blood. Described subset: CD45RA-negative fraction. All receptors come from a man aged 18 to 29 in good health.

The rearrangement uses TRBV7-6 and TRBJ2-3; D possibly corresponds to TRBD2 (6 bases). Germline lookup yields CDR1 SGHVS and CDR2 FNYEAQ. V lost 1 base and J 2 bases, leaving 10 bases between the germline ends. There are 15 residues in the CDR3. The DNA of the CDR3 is TGTGCCAGCAGCTTAGGTCGGCGGGACACAGATACGCAGTATTTT. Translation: CASSLGRRDTDTQYF.

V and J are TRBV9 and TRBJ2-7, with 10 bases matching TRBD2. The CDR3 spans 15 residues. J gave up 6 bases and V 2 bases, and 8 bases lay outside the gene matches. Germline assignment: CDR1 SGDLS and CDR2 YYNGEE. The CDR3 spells CASSVLAGVQSEQYF. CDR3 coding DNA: TGTGCCAGCAGCGTCCTAGCGGGGGTGCAGAGCGAGCAGTACTTC.

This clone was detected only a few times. The CDR3 DNA reads as TGTGCCAGAAGCTTGGCGGGAGGGGGAGAGACCCAGTACTTC. This gives the protein CARSLAGGGETQYF. The V and J genes are TRBV5-3 and TRBJ2-5; TRBD2 matches 8 bases. TRBV5-3 has ORF status, its function being uncertain. The trim removed 0 bases at V and 4 bases at J, leaving 2 bases unmatched. The CDR3 loop spans 14 amino acids.